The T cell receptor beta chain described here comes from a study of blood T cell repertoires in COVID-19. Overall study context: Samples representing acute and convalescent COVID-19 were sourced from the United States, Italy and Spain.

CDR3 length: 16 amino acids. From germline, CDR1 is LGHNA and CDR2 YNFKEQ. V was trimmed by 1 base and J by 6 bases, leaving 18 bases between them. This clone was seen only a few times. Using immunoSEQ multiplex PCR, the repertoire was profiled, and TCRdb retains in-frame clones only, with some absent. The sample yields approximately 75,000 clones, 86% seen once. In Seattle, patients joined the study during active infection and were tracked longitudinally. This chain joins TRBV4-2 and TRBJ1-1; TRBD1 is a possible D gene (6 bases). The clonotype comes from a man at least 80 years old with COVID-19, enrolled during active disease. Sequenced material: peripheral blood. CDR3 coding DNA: TGTGCCAGCAGCCAAGGGGGAGGGGGGCGAGACCCTGAAGCTTTCTTT. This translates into CASSQGGGGRDPEAFF.